This record covers a single T cell receptor (beta chain). Its antigen remains unknown. This record comes from a study of cytomegalovirus exposure and HLA in healthy donors. Findings of the study overall: A few CMV-associated chains were confirmed in vitro to be specific for CMV antigens. Subsequent analysis of the 110 or so validation repertoires found a tendency for first-cohort TCR clusters to co-occur.

Produced via immunoSEQ multiplex PCR; TCRdb's table is partial and in-frame only. The sample consists of 120,000 or so clones, roughly 90% of them appearing once. Trimming stripped 4 bases from V and 1 base from J, with 13 bases between. This CDR3 is 16 amino acids long. Germline loops: CDR1 SNHLY, CDR2 FYNNEI. The chain employs TRBV2 and TRBJ2-2; tentatively, D is TRBD1 (6 bases). This sequence originates from a woman aged 25 to 39 in good health and CMV-seropositive. Source material: PBMCs. CDR3 bases: TGTGCCAGCAGTGGGGGACATAAGATGAACACCGGGGAGCTGTTTTTT. This codes for CASSGGHKMNTGELFF.